This T cell receptor beta chain comes out of a study of breast tumors, draining lymph nodes, adjacent tissues. V dropped 6 bases and J dropped 6; count of bases not matched to a gene: 9. There are 15 residues in the CDR3. Axillary draining lymph nodes of breast cancer patients supplied the node samples. Study-wide points: That most tumor T cells come from lymph nodes remained unproven. Tumor repertoires ranked between lymph nodes and nontumor tissue in diversity, with V and J gene preferences. Compared with basal-like, luminal-like tumors shared significantly more repertoire with nontumor tissue.

On this clonotype itself: What it binds is not known.

TCRdb called the multiplex PCR reads again in MiXCR, with one record for every CDR3 protein. The sample holds about 180,000 distinct CDR3 sequences, around a third seen once. Sequencing was performed on axillary lymph node tissue. This clonotype was sampled from a female donor with breast cancer. Some clones in this sample may be carry-over from other donors' samples. The genes are TRBV12-3 or TRBV12-4 and TRBJ2-1, with 9 bases that match TRBD1. For the CDR3, the DNA is TGTGCCAGCAGCTCGGGACAGGGTCAGGGCAATGAGCAGTTCTTC. Residues: CASSSGQGQGNEQFF.